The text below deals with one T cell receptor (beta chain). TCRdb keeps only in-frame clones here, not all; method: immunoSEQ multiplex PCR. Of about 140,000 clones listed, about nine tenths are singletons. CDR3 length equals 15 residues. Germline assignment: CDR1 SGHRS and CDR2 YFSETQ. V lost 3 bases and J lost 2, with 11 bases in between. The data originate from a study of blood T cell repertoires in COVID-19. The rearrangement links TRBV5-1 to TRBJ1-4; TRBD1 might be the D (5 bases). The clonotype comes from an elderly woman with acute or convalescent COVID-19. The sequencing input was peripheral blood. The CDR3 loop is CASSSTGGTNEKLFF. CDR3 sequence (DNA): TGCGCCAGCAGCTCGACGGGGGGGACTAATGAAAAACTGTTTTTT.